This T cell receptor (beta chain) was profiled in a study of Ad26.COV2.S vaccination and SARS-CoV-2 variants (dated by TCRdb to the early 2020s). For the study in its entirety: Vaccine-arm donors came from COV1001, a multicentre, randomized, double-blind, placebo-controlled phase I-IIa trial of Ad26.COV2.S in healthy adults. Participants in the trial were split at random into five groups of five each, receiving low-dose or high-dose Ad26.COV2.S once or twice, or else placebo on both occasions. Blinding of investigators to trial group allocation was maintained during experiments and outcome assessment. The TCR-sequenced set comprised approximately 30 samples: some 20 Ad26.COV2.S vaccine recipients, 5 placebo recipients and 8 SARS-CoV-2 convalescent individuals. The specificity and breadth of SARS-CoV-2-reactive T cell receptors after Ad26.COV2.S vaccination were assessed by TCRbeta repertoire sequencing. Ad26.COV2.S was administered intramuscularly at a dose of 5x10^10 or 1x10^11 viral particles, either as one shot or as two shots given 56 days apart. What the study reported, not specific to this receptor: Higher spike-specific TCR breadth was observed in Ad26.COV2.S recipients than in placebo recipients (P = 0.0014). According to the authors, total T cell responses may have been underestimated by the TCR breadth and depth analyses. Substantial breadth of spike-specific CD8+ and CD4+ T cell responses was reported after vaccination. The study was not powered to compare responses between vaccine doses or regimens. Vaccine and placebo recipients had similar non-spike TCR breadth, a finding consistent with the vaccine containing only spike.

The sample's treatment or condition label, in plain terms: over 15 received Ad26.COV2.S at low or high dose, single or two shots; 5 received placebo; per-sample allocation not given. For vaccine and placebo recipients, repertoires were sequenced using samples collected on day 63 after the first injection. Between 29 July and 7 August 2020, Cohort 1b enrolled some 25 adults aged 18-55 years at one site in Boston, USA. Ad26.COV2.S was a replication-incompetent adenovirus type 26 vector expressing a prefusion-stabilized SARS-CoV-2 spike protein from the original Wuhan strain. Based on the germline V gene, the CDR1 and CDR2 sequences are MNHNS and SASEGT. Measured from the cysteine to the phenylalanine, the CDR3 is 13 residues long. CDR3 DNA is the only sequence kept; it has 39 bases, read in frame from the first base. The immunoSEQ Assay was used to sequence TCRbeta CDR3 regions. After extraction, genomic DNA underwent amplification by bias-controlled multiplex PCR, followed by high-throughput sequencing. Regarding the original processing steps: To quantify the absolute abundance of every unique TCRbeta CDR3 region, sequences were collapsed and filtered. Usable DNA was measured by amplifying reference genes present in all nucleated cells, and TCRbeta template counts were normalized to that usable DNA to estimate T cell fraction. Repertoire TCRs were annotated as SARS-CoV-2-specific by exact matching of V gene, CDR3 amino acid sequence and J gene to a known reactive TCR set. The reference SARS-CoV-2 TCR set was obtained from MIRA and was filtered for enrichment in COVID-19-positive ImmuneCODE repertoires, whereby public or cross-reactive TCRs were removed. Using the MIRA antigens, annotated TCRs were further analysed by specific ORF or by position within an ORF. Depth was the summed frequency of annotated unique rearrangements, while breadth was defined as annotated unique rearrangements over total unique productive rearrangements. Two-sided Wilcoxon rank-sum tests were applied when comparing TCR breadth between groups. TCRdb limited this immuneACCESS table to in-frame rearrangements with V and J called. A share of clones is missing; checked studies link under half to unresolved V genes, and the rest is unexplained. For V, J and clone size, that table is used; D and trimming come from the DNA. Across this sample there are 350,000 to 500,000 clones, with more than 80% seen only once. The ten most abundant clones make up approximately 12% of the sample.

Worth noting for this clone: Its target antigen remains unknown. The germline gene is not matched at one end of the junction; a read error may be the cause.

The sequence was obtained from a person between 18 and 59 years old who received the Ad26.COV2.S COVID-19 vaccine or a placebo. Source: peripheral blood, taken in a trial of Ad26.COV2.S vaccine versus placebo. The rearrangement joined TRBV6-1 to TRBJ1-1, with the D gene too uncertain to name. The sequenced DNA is TGTGCCAGCACTGAACTACTTAACACTGAAGCTTTCTTT. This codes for CASTELLNTEAFF.